This T cell receptor beta chain was observed in a study of T cell changes during pregnancy in multiple sclerosis. The CDR3 runs 16 residues. Trimming at V came to 1 base and at J to 6 bases, leaving 6 bases not matched to a gene. CDR1 and CDR2 from the germline V gene are MNHEY and SMNVEV (reference sequence). TCRdb's table, derived via immunoSEQ multiplex PCR, lists solely in-frame clones and lacks some. The sample lists approximately 66,000 clones; roughly nine tenths were seen once. This clonotype was obtained from a female donor with multiple sclerosis, enrolled in a pregnancy study. V is TRBV27 and J is TRBJ2-1; 10 bases are a match to TRBD2. The sample in question was CD8+ T cells from peripheral blood mononuclear cells, obtained before pregnancy. DNA of the CDR3: TGTGCCAGCAGTTTATGGGCTAGCGGGGGCCCCAATGAGCAGTTCTTC. The encoded protein is CASSLWASGGPNEQFF.